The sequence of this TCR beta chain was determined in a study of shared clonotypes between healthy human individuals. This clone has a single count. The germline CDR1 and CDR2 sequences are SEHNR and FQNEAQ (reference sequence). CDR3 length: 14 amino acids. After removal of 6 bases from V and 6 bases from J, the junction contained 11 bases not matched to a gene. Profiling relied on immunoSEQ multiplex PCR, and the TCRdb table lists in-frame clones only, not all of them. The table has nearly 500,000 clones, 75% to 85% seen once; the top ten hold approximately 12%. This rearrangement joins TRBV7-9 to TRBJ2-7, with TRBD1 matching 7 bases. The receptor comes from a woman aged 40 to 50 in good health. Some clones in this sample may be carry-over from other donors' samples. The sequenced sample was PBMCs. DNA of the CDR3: TGTGCCAGCAGTGCAACGGGGACAGTTCCCGAGCAGTACTTC. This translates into CASSATGTVPEQYF.